This T cell receptor beta chain was observed in a study of T cells after yellow fever vaccination. This CDR3 spans 11 amino acids. V dropped 4 bases and J dropped 7 bases, with 9 bases sitting between them. Germline V gives CDR1 DFQATT, CDR2 SNEGSKA (reference sequence). The table lists this clonotype with many counts. Its cognate antigen is unknown. Whole-study findings and limits: Contaminating bulk clonotypes could be abundant in FACS-sorted repertoires.

Each CDR3 protein is one row after TCRdb ran MiXCR on the 5' RACE reads. The sample consists of around 140,000 distinct CDR3 sequences, under 8% of them appearing once. Sequenced material: CD4+ T cells sorted from PBMCs, taken 10 days after the yellow fever booster vaccination. This rearrangement joins TRBV20-1 to TRBJ2-3; the D gene is possibly TRBD2 (5 bases). The receptor comes from a man aged 25-40 years who received the YFV17D yellow fever vaccine. CDR3 DNA sequence: TGCAGTGCTATACGGGGAAATACGCAGTATTTT. Translation gives CSAIRGNTQYF.